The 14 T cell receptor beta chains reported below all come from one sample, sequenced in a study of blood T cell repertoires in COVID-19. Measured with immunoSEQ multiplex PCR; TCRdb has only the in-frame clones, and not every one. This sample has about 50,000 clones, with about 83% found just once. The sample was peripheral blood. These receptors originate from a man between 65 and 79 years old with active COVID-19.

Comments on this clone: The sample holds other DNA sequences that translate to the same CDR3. The CDR3 here is CASSIEGGGTEAFF. The CDR3 DNA reads as TGTGCCAGTAGTATAGAAGGGGGAGGGACTGAAGCTTTCTTT. The V call is TRBV19, the J call TRBJ1-1, with a tentative D call TRBD1 (6 bases). The germline V gene has CDR1 LNHDA and CDR2 SQIVND (reference sequence). The CDR3 loop spans 14 amino acids. V dropped 0 bases and J dropped 5 bases, with 10 bases sitting between them.

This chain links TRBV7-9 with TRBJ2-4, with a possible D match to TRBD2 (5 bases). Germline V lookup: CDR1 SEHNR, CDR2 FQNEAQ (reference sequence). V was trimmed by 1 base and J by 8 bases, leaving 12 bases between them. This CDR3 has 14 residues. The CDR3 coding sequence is TGTGCCAGCAGCTTAGGACGGGATATCGACATTCAGTACTTC. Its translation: CASSLGRDIDIQYF.

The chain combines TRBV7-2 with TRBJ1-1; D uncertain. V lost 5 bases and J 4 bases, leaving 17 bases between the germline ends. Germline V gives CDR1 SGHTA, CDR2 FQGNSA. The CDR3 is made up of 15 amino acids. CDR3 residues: CASSPHEGGSTEAFF. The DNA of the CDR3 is TGTGCCAGCAGCCCACATGAGGGCGGGAGCACTGAAGCTTTCTTT.

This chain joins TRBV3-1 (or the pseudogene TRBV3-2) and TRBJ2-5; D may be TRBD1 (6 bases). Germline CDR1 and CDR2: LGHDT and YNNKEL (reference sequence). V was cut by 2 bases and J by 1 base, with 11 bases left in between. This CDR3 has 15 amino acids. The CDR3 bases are TGTGCCAGCAGCCAACAGGGGTCAGGCCAAGAGACCCAGTACTTC. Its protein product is CASSQQGSGQETQYF.

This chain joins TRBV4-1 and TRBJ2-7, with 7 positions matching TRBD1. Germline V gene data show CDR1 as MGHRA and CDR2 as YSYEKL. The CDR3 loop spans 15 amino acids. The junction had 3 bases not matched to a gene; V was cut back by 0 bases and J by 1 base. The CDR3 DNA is TGCGCCAGCAGCCAAGATATGGGACAGTCCTACGAGCAGTACTTC. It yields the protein CASSQDMGQSYEQYF.

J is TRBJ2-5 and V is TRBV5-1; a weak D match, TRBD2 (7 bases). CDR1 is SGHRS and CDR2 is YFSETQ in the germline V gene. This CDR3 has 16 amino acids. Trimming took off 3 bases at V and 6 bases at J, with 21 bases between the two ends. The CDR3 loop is CASSWAVGGPEKTQYF. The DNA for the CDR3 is TGCGCCAGCAGCTGGGCCGTGGGGGGGCCAGAGAAGACCCAGTACTTC. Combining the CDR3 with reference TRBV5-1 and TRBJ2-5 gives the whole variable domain KAGVTQTPRYLIKTRGQQVTLSCSPISGHRSVSWYQQTPGQGLQFLFEYFSETQRNKGNFPGRFSGRQFSNSRSEMNVSTLELGDSALYLCASSWAVGGPEKTQYFGPGTRLLVL.

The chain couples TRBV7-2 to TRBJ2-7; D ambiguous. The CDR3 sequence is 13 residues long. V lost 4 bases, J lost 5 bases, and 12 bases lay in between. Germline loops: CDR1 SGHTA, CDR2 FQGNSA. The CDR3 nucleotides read TGTGCCAGCAGCTCCCCGGTCGCCCACGAGCAGTACTTC. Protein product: CASSSPVAHEQYF.

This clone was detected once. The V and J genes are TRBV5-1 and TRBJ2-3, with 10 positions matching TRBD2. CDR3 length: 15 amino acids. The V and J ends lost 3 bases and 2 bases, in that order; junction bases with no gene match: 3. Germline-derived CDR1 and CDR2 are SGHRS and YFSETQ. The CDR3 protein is CASSSSGGSTDTQYF. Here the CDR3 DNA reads TGCGCCAGCAGCTCTAGCGGGGGATCCACAGATACGCAGTATTTT.

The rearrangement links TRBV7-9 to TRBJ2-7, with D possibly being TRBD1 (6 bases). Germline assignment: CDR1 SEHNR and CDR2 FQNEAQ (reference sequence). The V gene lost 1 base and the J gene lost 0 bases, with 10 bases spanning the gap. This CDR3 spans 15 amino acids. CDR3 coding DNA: TGTGCCAGCAGCTTAGTACAGGGCGGCTCCTACGAGCAGTACTTC. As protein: CASSLVQGGSYEQYF. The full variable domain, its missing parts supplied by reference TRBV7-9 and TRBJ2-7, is DTGVSQNPRHKITKRGQNVTFRCDPISEHNRLYWYRQTLGQGPEFLTYFQNEAQLEKSRLLSDRFSAERPKGSFSTLEIQRTEQGDSAMYLCASSLVQGGSYEQYFGPGTRLTVT.

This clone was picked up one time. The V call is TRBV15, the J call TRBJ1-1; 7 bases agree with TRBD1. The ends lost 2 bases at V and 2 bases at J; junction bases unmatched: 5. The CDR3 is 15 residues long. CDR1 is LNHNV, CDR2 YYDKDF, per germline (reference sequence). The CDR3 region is CATSRFDRVNTEAFF. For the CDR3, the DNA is TGTGCCACCAGCAGATTCGACAGGGTAAACACTGAAGCTTTCTTT.

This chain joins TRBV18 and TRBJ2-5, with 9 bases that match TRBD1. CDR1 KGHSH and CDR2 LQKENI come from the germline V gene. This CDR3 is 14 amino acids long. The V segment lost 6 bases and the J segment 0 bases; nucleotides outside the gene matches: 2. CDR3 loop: CASSRTGDQETQYF. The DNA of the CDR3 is TGTGCCAGCTCCCGGACAGGGGACCAAGAGACCCAGTACTTC.

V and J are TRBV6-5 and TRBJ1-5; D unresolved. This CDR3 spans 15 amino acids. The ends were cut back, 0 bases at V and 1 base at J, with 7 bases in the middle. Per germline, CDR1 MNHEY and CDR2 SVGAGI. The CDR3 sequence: CASSYSAASNQPQHF. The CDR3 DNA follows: TGTGCCAGCAGTTACTCGGCAGCGAGCAATCAGCCCCAGCATTTT.

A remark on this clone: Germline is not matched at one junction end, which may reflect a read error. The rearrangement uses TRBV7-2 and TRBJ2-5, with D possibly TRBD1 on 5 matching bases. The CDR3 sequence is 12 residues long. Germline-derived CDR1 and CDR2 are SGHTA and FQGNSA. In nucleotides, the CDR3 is TGTGCCAGCAGCTTAACCACGACCACCAGGGACTTC. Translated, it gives CASSLTTTTRDF. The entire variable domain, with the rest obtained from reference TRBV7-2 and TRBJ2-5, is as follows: GAGVSQSPSNKVTEKGKDVELRCDPISGHTALYWYRQSLGQGLEFLIYFQGNSAPDKSGLPSDRFSAERTGGSVSTLTIQRTQQEDSAVYLCASSLTTTTRDFGPGTRLLVL.

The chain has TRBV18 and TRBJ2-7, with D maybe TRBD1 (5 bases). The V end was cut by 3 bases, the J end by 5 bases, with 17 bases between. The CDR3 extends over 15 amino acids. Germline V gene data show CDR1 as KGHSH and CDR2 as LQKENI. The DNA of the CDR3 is TGTGCCAGCTCACCCAGTCCAGGGAATGGGGACGAGCAGTACTTC. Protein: CASSPSPGNGDEQYF.